The present entry profiles one T cell receptor (beta chain) with its context. The target of this receptor is not known. No qualities accompany the bases; no much larger clone lies one base away. For sequencing, an Illumina NovaSeq 6000 was employed. Using 5'RACE with constant-segment primers, TCRalpha and TCRbeta cDNA libraries were constructed, with sample barcodes and unique molecular identifiers added in the process. Trizol reagent was used to extract RNA from every sample. Library amplification was performed in two PCR steps, and a second sample barcode and Illumina TruSeq adapters were introduced in the second step. Libraries were sequenced on an Illumina NovaSeq with 2 x 150 bp paired-end reads. The paper's data handling went like this. With migec v1.2.7, reads were demultiplexed and then collapsed into UMI-guided consensus sequences. Using mixcr v2.1.11, the UMI consensuses were aligned to TRA and TRB V and J templates and assembled into clonotypes. A clonotype was counted as expanded or contracted only when both edgeR and NoisET called the clonotype significant, with the noise models trained on biological replicates. For edgeR calls, the thresholds were a false discovery rate-adjusted p below 0.01 and a log2 fold-change of 1. As an exploratory analysis of dynamics, PCA with hierarchical clustering was applied to max-normalized trajectories of the 1000 most abundant clonotypes. Separately sequenced CD4+ and CD8+ repertoires were used to assign the CD4 or CD8 phenotype of responding clones. TCRdb itself trimmed the public reads at Q25 with fastp, ran MiXCR and retained productive beta chains. Records with the same CDR3 protein are collapsed into one entry carrying the most frequent genes and DNA. The V and J calls were not made by the authors but by TCRdb's processing. For this sample there are roughly 560,000 distinct CDR3 sequences; roughly 22% appear just once. The leading ten clones occupy under 15% of the sample.

This sample is drawn from a study of T-cell memory formation after mild COVID-19 (dated by TCRdb to about 2021). Looking at the study overall: Most TCR sequence clusters were specific to one of the two donors. The cohort comprised two young, previously healthy adult volunteers, one female and one male. In two donors, T-cell clones that expanded and contracted after mild COVID-19 were followed by sequencing TCRalpha and TCRbeta repertoires longitudinally. Broader findings and caveats from the paper: Only a couple of mild cases were covered by the study, and larger cohorts that include severe cases with pre-infection samples were considered necessary. Contracting CD4+ clones were found mainly in CM and EM memory subsets, while CD8+ clones were enriched in EMRA. Whether the second-wave clones peaking on day 37 were SARS-CoV-2 specific was not confirmed. The detection of some responding clones in pre-infection memory suggests that pre-existing cross-reactive memory T cells joined the SARS-CoV-2 response. Clones that contracted from day 15 to 85 showed balanced CD4/CD8 phenotypes, whereas a second wave of clones that expanded from day 15 to 37 leaned towards CD4+.

PBMCs were isolated by Ficoll-Paque density gradient centrifugation. This receptor was identified in an adult woman who had mild COVID-19 (a few samples of this study predate the infection). The sample titles of this study are shuffled in the database, so cell type and time point are left out; the donor was told from shared clones. Sequenced input: PBMCs or a T cell subset sorted from them (not recorded which).

The nucleotide sequence reads TGTGCCAGCAGTGAGGAGGGGTTTAACACCGGGGAGCTGTTTTTT. Translated, this is CASSEEGFNTGELFF. Recombination connected TRBV25-1 to TRBJ2-2; perhaps TRBD2 is the D gene, with 6 bases matching. V and J are truncated by 3 bases and 2 bases respectively, leaving an intervening sequence of 10 bases. From a lookup of the germline V gene, CDR1 and CDR2 are MGHDK and SYGVNS. From the cysteine through the phenylalanine, the CDR3 covers 15 amino acids. The entry retains the CDR3 DNA only, 45 bases that are in frame from base 1. Beyond the CDR3, the reference TRBV25-1 and TRBJ2-2 genes provide the residues; the full variable domain reads: EADIYQTPRYLVIGTGKKITLECSQTMGHDKMYWYQQDPGMELHLIHYSYGVNSTEKGDLSSESTVSRIRTEHFPLTLESARPSHTSQYLCASSEEGFNTGELFFGEGSRLTVL.